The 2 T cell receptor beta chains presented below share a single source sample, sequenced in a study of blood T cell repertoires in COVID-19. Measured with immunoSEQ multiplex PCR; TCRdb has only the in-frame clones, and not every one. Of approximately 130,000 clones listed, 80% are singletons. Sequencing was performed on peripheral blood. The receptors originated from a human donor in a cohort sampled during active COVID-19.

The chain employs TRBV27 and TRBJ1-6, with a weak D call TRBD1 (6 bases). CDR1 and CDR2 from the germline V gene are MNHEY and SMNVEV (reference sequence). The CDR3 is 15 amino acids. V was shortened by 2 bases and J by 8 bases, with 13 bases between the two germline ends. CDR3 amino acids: CASSLARGADSPLHF. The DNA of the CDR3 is TGTGCCAGCAGTTTAGCACGGGGGGCGGATTCACCCCTCCACTTT.

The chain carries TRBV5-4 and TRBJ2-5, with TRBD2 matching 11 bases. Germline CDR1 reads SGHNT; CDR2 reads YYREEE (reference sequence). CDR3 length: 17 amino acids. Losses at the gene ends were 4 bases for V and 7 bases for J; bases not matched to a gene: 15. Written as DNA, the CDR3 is TGTGCCAGCAGCCCGCGGACCGGGACTAGCGGTCTTCGGACCCAGTACTTC. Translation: CASSPRTGTSGLRTQYF. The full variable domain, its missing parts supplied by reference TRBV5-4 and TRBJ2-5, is ETGVTQSPTHLIKTRGQQVTLRCSSQSGHNTVSWYQQALGQGPQFIFQYYREEENGRGNFPPRFSGLQFPNYSSELNVNALELDDSALYLCASSPRTGTSGLRTQYFGPGTRLLVL.